The sequence of this T cell receptor (beta chain) was determined in a study of T cell responses to AZD1222 COVID-19 vaccine. Produced via immunoSEQ multiplex PCR; TCRdb's table is partial and in-frame only. The sample includes 150,000 to 200,000 clones, around 89% of them seen just once. Overall study results and limits: Compared with day 0, the breadth and depth of the Spike-specific TCR repertoire rose significantly after two doses of AZD1222.

The J segment lost 1 base and the V segment lost 5 bases, leaving 5 bases of the junction unmatched. The CDR3 contains 16 residues. Germline loops: CDR1 SQVTM, CDR2 ANQGSEA. On this clone itself: No antigen is known for it.

Sample: peripheral blood, taken 28 days after the second AZD1222 dose. The genes are TRBV29-1 and TRBJ2-6; 10 nucleotides agree with TRBD1. The sequence was obtained from an adult who received the AZD1222 COVID-19 vaccine. CDR3 amino acids: CSVTGTGVSGANVLTF. Written as DNA, the CDR3 is TGCAGCGTTACCGGGACAGGGGTATCTGGGGCCAACGTCCTGACTTTC.